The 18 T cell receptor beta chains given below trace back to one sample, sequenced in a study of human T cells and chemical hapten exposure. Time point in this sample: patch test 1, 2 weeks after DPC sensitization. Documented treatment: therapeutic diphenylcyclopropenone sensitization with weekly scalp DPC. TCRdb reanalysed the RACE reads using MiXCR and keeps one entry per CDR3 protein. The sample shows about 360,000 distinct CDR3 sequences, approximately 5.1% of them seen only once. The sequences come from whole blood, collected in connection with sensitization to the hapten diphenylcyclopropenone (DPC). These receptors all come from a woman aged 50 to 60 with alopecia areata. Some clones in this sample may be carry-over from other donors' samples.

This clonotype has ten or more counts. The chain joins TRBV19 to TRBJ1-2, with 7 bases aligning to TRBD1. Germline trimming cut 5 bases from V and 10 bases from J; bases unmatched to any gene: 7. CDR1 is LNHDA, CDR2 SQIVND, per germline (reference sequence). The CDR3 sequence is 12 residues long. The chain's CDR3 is CASSDRDSTYTF. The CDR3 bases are TGTGCCAGTAGTGATCGGGACAGCACCTACACCTTC.

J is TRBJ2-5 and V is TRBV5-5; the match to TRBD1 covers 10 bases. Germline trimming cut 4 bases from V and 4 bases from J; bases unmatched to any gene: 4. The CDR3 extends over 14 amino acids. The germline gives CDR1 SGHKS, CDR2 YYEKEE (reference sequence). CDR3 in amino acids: CASSQGQGTETQYF. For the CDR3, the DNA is TGTGCCAGCAGCCAGGGACAGGGGACAGAGACCCAGTACTTC.

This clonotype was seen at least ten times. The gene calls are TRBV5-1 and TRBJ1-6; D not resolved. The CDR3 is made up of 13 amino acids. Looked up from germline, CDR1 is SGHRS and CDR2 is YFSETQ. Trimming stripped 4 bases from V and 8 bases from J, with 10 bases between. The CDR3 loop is CASSNRFDSPLHF. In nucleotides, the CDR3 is TGCGCCAGCAGCAACAGATTCGATTCACCCCTCCACTTT.

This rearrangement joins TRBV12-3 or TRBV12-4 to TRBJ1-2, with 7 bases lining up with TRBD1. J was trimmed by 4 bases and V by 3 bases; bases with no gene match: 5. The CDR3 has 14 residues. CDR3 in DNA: TGTGCCAGCAGTTTTGACAGGGTGGGCTATGGCTACACCTTC. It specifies CASSFDRVGYGYTF.

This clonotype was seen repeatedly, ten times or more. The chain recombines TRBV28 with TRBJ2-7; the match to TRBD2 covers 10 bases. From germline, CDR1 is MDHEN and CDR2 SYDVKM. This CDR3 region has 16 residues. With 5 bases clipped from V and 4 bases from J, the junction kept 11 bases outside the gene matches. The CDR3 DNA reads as TGTGCCAGCAGTGCACCTAGCGGGAGTACCAGGTACGAGCAGTACTTC. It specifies CASSAPSGSTRYEQYF.

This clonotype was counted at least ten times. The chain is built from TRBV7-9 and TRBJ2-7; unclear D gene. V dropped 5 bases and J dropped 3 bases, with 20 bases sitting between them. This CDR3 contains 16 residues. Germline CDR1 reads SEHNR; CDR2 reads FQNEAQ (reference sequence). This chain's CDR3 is CASSTMPSGTHYEQYF. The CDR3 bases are TGTGCCAGCAGCACGATGCCTTCAGGAACCCACTACGAGCAGTACTTC.

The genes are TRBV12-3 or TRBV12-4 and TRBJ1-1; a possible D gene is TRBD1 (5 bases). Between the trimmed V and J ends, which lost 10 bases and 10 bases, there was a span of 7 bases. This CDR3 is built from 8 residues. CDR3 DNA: TGTGCCATCGGGGGAGCTTTCTTT. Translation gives CAIGGAFF.

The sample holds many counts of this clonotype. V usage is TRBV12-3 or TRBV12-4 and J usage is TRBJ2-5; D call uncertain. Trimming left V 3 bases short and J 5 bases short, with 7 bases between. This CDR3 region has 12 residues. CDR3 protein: CASSLTDETQYF. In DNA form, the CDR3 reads TGTGCCAGCAGTTTGACGGACGAGACCCAGTACTTC.

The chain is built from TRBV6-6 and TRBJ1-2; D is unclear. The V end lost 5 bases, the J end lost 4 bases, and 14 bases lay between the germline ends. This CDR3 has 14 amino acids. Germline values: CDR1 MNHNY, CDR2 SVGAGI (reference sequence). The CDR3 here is CASSPQDALYGYTF. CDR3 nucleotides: TGTGCCAGCAGTCCCCAGGACGCGCTCTATGGCTACACCTTC.

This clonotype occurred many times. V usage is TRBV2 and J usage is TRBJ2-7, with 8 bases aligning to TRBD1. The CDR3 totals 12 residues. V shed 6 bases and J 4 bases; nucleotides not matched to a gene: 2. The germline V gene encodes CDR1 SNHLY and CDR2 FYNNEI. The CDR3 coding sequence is TGTGCCAGCAGGGACAGGGAGTACGAGCAGTACTTC. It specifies CASRDREYEQYF. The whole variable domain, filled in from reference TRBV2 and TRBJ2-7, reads EPEVTQTPSHQVTQMGQEVILRCVPISNHLYFYWYRQILGQKVEFLVSFYNNEISEKSEIFDDQFSVERPDGSNFTLKIRSTKLEDSAMYFCASRDREYEQYFGPGTRLTVT.

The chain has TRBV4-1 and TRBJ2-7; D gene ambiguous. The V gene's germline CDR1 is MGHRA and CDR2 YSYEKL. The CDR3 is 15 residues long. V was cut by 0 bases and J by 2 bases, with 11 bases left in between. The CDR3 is CASSQDEAPPYEQYF. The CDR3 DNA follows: TGCGCCAGCAGCCAAGATGAAGCTCCCCCCTACGAGCAGTACTTC.

CDR3 coding DNA: TGTGCCAGCAGCTCTTACAGGGGGGTTAACACCGGGGAGCTGTTTTTT. It specifies CASSSYRGVNTGELFF. The genes are TRBV9 and TRBJ2-2, with 8 bases identical to TRBD1. Germline V gene data show CDR1 as SGDLS and CDR2 as YYNGEE. Unmatched junction bases numbered 7, after V lost 4 bases and J lost 2 bases. The CDR3 extends over 16 amino acids.

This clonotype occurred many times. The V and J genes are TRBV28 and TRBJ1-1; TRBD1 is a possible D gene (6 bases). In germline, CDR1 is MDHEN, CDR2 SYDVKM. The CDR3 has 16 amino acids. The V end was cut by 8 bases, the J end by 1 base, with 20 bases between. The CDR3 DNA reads TGTGCCAGCTATCTCCTCGCCGGGGGGCAGAACACTGAAGCTTTCTTT. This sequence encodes CASYLLAGGQNTEAFF. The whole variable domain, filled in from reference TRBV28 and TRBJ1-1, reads DVKVTQSSRYLVKRTGEKVFLECVQDMDHENMFWYRQDPGLGLRLIYFSYDVKMKEKGDIPEGYSVSREKKERFSLILESASTNQTSMYLCASYLLAGGQNTEAFFGQGTRLTVV.

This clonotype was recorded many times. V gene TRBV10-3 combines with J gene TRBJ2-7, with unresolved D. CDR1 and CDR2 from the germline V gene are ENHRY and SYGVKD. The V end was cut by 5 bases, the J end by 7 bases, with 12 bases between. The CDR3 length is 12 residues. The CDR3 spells CAISPKGVEQYF. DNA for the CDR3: TGTGCCATCAGTCCCAAGGGCGTAGAGCAGTACTTC.

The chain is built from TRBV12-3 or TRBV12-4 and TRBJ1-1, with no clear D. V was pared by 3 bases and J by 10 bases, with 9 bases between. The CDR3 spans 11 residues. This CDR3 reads CASSFEGPAFF. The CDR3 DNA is TGTGCCAGCAGTTTTGAGGGTCCAGCTTTCTTT.

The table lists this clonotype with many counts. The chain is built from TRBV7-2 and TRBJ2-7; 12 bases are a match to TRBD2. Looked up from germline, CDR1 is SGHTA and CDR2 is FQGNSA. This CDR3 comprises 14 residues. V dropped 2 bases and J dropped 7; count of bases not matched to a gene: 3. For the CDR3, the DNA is TGTGCCAGCAGCTTACCTAGCGGGAGGGGAGAGCAGTACTTC. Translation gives CASSLPSGRGEQYF.

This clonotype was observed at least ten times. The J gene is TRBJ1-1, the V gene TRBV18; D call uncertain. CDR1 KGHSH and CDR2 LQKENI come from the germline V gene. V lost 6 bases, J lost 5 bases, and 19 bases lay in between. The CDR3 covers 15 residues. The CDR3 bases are TGTGCCAGCTCCCCGAGGGCGCATGGAGGGACTGAAGCTTTCTTT. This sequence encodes CASSPRAHGGTEAFF.

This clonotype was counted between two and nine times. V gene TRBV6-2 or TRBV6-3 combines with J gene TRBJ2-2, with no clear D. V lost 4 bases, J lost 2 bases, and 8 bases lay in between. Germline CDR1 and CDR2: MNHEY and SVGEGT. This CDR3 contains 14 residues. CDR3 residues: CASSLVRNTGELFF. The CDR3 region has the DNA TGTGCCAGCAGTTTGGTCAGAAACACCGGGGAGCTGTTTTTT.